The 11 T cell receptor beta chains in this list originate from one sample, sequenced in a study of shared clonotypes between healthy human individuals (dated by TCRdb to 2020 to 2022). The library relied on the immunoSEQ multiplex PCR assay. Imported from immuneACCESS, the table was reduced by TCRdb to in-frame sequences with V and J called. These copies leave out some clones; in studies compared against another copy, an unresolved V gene accounts for under half, and the cause of the remainder is not known. The sample records 2,100,000 or so clones, approximately 94% of which are singletons. Clones ranked in the top ten supply around 0.13% of the sample. The sequencing sample was made of naive CD4+ T cells sorted from blood. Sample cell subset or site, as interpreted from the label and publication: CD45RA+ positively selected. These receptors originate from a man aged 18 to 30 in good health.

In this sample, this clone turned up once. V and J are TRBV29-1 and TRBJ2-2; D is possibly TRBD1 or TRBD2 (6 bases each). Germline-derived CDR1 and CDR2 are SQVTM and ANQGSEA. V dropped 4 bases and J dropped 1 base, with 13 bases sitting between them. The CDR3 extends over 15 amino acids. The DNA of the CDR3 is TGCAGCGTTGGGTGGGGGGCCCTGAACACCGGGGAGCTGTTTTTT. Translation gives CSVGWGALNTGELFF.

The chain's CDR3 is CASSSWTATNEKLFF. CDR3 DNA: TGCGCCAGCAGCTCATGGACAGCAACTAATGAAAAACTGTTTTTT. V usage is TRBV5-1 and J usage is TRBJ1-4, with a possible D match to TRBD1 (6 bases). Germline V lookup: CDR1 SGHRS, CDR2 YFSETQ. This CDR3 has 15 residues. V lost 3 bases and J lost 0, with 9 bases in between.

The rearrangement uses TRBV9 and TRBJ1-4; perhaps TRBD1 as D (6 bases). Germline-derived CDR1 and CDR2 are SGDLS and YYNGEE. There are 15 residues in the CDR3. Trimming removed 2 bases from V and 7 bases from J, with 15 bases in between. The CDR3 loop reads CASSVGHPPLEKLFF. The CDR3 bases are TGTGCCAGCAGCGTGGGACATCCCCCGCTTGAAAAACTGTTTTTT.

This clone was seen once. This chain links TRBV6-6 with TRBJ1-5; D perhaps matches TRBD1 (5 bases). The length of the CDR3 is 14 residues. Per the germline V gene, CDR1 is MNHNY and CDR2 is SVGAGI (reference sequence). V shed 3 bases and J shed 3 bases, with 9 bases lying between them. The CDR3 loop reads CASSYKDTNQPQHF. CDR3 nucleotides: TGTGCCAGCAGTTATAAGGACACCAATCAGCCCCAGCATTTT.

This chain links TRBV7-2 with TRBJ2-5, with 8 bases matching TRBD2. V gave up 1 base and J gave up 7 bases; unmatched junction bases: 8. This CDR3 region has 15 residues. From germline, CDR1 is SGHTA and CDR2 FQGNSA. In nucleotides, the CDR3 is TGTGCCAGCAGCTTAGTTGCGGGAGGTCTAGGGACCCAGTACTTC. Residues: CASSLVAGGLGTQYF. Looking up the rest from reference TRBV7-2 and TRBJ2-5 gives the full variable domain: GAGVSQSPSNKVTEKGKDVELRCDPISGHTALYWYRQSLGQGLEFLIYFQGNSAPDKSGLPSDRFSAERTGGSVSTLTIQRTQQEDSAVYLCASSLVAGGLGTQYFGPGTRLLVL.

This clone has only one observation. This chain joins TRBV19 and TRBJ2-7, with D tentatively TRBD1 (5 bases). Germline lookup yields CDR1 LNHDA and CDR2 SQIVND (reference sequence). This CDR3 has 13 residues. V was clipped by 8 bases and J by 3 bases, with 14 bases between them. This chain's CDR3 is CASSYRLLYEQYF. As DNA, the CDR3 is TGTGCCAGTTCATACAGGTTGCTCTACGAGCAGTACTTC.

The chain uses TRBV30 and TRBJ1-4; 8 nucleotides agree with TRBD1. The length of the CDR3 is 14 residues. Trimming removed 2 bases from V and 13 bases from J; junction bases left unmatched: 12. Germline V lookup: CDR1 GTSNPN, CDR2 SVGIG (reference sequence). The CDR3 loop reads CAWSPTGVVVSLFF. Written as DNA, the CDR3 is TGTGCCTGGAGTCCGACAGGGGTAGTGGTTTCACTGTTTTTT.

CDR3 sequence reads: CASSLQENTEAFF. In DNA, the CDR3 is TGTGCCAGCAGCTTACAGGAGAACACTGAAGCTTTCTTT. The chain recombines TRBV6-4 with TRBJ1-1, with TRBD1 as a possible D gene (5 bases). The germline V and J ends were trimmed by 6 bases and 1 base, with 9 bases remaining between them. The V gene's germline CDR1 is MRHNA and CDR2 SNTAGT. The CDR3 extends over 13 amino acids.

The chain uses TRBV4-2 and TRBJ2-7; 14 positions match TRBD2. Germline CDR1 is LGHNA and CDR2 is YNFKEQ. With 1 base clipped from V and 2 bases from J, the junction kept 7 bases outside the gene matches. The CDR3 runs 18 residues. CDR3 in amino acids: CASSQAGTSGGSPYEQYF. The CDR3 DNA reads as TGTGCCAGCAGCCAAGCCGGGACTAGCGGGGGTTCCCCCTACGAGCAGTACTTC.

The chain carries TRBV25-1 and TRBJ1-1; D is possibly TRBD1 (5 bases). V was clipped by 5 bases and J by 0 bases, with 10 bases between them. This CDR3 is 14 amino acids long. The germline V gene has CDR1 MGHDK and CDR2 SYGVNS. The DNA for the CDR3 is TGTGCCAGCAGTAAAGGGGTTATGAACACTGAAGCTTTCTTT. As protein: CASSKGVMNTEAFF.

V usage is TRBV7-9 and J usage is TRBJ2-3, with D uncertain. This CDR3 spans 14 amino acids. Deletions cut 4 bases from V and 4 bases from J, with 12 bases between. CDR1 is SEHNR, CDR2 FQNEAQ, per germline (reference sequence). CDR3 residues: CASSSLSLPDTQYF. In nucleotides, the CDR3 is TGTGCCAGCAGCTCCCTTTCTCTCCCAGATACGCAGTATTTT.